This T cell receptor beta chain was obtained from a study of blood T cell repertoires in COVID-19. Whole-study context: The United States, Italy and Spain provided the acute and convalescent COVID-19 samples.

Assay used: immunoSEQ multiplex PCR; TCRdb lists only in-frame clones, some missing. The sample records approximately 230,000 clones, approximately 81% being singletons. The CDR3 has 14 residues. Germline V gene sequence: CDR1 ENHRY, CDR2 SYGVKD. Trimming pared 3 bases from V and 1 base from J, leaving 7 bases between. The TCR comes from a man under 40 with active or convalescent COVID-19. The chain uses TRBV10-3 and TRBJ1-3; D is undetermined. Sequenced material: peripheral blood. The CDR3: CAISDSLSGNTIYF. The CDR3 DNA reads TGTGCCATCAGTGATAGTCTGTCTGGAAACACCATATATTTT.